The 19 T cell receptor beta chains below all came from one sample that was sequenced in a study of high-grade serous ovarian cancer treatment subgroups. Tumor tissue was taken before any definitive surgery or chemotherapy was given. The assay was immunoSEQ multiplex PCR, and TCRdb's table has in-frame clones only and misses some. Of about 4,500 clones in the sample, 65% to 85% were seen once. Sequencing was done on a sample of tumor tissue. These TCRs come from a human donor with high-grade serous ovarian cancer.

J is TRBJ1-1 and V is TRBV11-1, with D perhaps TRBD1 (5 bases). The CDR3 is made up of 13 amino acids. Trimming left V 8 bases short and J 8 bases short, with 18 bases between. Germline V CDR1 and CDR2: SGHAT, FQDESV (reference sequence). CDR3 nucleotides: TGTGCCAGCTCGGACAACCAGGAAAAGGAAGCTTTCTTT. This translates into CASSDNQEKEAFF.

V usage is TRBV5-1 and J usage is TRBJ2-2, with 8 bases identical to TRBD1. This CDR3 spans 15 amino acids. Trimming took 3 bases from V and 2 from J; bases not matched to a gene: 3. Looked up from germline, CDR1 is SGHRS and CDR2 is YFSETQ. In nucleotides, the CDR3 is TGCGCCAGCAGCTGGACAGGGAGAAACACCGGGGAGCTGTTTTTT. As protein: CASSWTGRNTGELFF. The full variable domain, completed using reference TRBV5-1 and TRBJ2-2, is KAGVTQTPRYLIKTRGQQVTLSCSPISGHRSVSWYQQTPGQGLQFLFEYFSETQRNKGNFPGRFSGRQFSNSRSEMNVSTLELGDSALYLCASSWTGRNTGELFFGEGSRLTVL.

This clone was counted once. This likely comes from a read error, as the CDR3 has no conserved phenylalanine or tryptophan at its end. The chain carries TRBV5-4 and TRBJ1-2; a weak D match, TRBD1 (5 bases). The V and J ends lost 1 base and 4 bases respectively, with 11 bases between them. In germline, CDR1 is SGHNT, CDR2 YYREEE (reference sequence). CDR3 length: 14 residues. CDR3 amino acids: CASSLTQGGYGYTL. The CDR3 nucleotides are TGTGCCAGCAGCTTGACGCAGGGTGGCTATGGCTACACCCTC.

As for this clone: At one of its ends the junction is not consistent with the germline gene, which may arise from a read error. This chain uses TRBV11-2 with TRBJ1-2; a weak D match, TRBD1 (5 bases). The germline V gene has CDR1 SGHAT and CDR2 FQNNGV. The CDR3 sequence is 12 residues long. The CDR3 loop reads CASTYWGLPGLF. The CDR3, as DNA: TGTGCCAGCACCTATTGGGGCCTCCCGGGCTTGTTC.

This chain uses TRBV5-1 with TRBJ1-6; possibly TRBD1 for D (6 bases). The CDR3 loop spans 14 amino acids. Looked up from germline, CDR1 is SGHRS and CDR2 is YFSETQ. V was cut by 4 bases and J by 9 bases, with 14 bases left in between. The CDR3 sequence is CASSQDSATSPLHF. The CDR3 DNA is TGCGCCAGCAGCCAGGACAGCGCGACTTCACCCCTCCACTTT. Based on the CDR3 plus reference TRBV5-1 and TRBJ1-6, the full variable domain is KAGVTQTPRYLIKTRGQQVTLSCSPISGHRSVSWYQQTPGQGLQFLFEYFSETQRNKGNFPGRFSGRQFSNSRSEMNVSTLELGDSALYLCASSQDSATSPLHFGNGTRLTVT.

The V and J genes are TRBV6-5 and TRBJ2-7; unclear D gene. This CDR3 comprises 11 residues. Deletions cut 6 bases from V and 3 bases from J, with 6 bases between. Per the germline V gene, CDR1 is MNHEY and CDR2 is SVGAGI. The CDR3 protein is CASSSVYEQYF. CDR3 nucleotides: TGTGCCAGCAGCTCCGTCTACGAGCAGTACTTC.

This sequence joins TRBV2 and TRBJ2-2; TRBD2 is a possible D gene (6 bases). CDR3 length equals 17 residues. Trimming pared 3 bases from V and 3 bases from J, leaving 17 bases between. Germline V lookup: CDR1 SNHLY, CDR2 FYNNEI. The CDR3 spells CASSDAEGSGYTGELFF. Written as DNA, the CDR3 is TGTGCCAGCAGTGACGCGGAGGGTAGCGGCTACACCGGGGAGCTGTTTTTT.

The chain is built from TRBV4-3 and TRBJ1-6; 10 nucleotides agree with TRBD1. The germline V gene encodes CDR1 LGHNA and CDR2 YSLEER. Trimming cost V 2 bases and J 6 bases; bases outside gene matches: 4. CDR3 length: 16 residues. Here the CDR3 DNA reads TGCGCCAGCAGCCAACGGGGACAGGGGATTAATTCACCCCTCCACTTT. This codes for CASSQRGQGINSPLHF.

This chain's CDR3 is CASSPGTANYEQYF. The CDR3 coding sequence is TGCGCCAGCAGCCCCGGCACGGCGAACTACGAGCAGTACTTC. The V and J genes are TRBV5-1 and TRBJ2-7, with D unresolved. The CDR3 is 14 residues long. The germline gives CDR1 SGHRS, CDR2 YFSETQ. The V end lost 4 bases, the J end lost 3 bases, and 14 bases lay between the germline ends.

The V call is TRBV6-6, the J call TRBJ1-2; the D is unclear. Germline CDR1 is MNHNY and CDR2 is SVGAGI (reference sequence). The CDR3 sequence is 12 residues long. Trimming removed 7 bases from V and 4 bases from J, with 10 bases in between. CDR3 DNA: TGTGCCAGCATAGGCCGGATCTATGGCTACACCTTC. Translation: CASIGRIYGYTF.

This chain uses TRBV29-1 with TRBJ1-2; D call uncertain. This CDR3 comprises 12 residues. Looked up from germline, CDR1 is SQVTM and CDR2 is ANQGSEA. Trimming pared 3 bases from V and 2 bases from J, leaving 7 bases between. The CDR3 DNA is TGCAGCGTTGACAACTTCAACTATGGCTACACCTTC. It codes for CSVDNFNYGYTF.

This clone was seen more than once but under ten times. CDR3 region: CASSQDPSSETQYF. The CDR3 nucleotides are TGCGCCAGCAGCCAAGACCCTAGCTCAGAGACCCAGTACTTC. The V call is TRBV4-1, the J call TRBJ2-5, with a possible D match to TRBD2 (5 bases). The CDR3 consists of 14 residues. V shed 0 bases and J shed 4 bases, with 9 bases lying between them. In germline, CDR1 is MGHRA, CDR2 YSYEKL.

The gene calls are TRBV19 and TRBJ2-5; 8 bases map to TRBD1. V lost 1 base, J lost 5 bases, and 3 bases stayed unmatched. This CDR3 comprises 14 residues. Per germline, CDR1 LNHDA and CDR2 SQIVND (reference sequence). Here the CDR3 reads CASSIATGAETQYF. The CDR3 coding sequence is TGTGCCAGTAGTATAGCGACAGGGGCCGAGACCCAGTACTTC.

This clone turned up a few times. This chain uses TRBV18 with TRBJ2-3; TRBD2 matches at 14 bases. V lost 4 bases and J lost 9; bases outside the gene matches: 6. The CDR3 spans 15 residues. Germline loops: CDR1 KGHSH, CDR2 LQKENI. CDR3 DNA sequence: TGTGCCAGCTCACAGACTAGCGGGGGGGCGTGGACGCAGTATTTT. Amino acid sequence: CASSQTSGGAWTQYF.

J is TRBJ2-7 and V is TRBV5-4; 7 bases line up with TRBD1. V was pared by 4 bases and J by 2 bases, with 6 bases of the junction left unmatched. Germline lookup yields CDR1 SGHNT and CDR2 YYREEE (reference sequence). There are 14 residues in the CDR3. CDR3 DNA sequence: TGTGCCAGCAGCCTAGGGGACAGCACCTACGAGCAGTACTTC. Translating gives CASSLGDSTYEQYF.

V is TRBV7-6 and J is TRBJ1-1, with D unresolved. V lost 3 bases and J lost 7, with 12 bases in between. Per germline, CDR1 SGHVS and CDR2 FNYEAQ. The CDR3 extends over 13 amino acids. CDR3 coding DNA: TGTGCCAGCAGCTTCGACGTGGTAGGTGAAGCTTTCTTT. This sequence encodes CASSFDVVGEAFF.

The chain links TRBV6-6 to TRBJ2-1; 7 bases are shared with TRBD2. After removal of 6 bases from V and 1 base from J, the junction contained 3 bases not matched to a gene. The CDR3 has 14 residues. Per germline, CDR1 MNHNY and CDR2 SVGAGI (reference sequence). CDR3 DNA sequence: TGTGCCAGCAGGCGGGAGACGTCCTACAATGAGCAGTTCTTC. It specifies CASRRETSYNEQFF.

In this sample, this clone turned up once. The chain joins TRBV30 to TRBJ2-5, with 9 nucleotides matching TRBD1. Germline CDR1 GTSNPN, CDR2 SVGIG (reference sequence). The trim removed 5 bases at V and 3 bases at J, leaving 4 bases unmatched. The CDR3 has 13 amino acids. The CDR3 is CAWETGGEETQYF. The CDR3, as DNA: TGTGCCTGGGAAACAGGGGGCGAAGAGACCCAGTACTTC. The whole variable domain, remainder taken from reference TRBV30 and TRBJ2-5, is SQTIHQWPATLVQPVGSPLSLECTVEGTSNPNLYWYRQAAGRGLQLLFYSVGIGQISSEVPQNLSASRPQDRQFILSSKKLLLSDSGFYLCAWETGGEETQYFGPGTRLLVL.

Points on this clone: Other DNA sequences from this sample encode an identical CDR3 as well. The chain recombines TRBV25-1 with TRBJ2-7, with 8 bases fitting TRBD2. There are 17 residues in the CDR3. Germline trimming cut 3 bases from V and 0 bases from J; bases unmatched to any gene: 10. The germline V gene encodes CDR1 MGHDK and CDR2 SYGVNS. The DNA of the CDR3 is TGTGCCAGCAGTGAGTGGGTGACTAGCGCGTACTCCTACGAGCAGTACTTC. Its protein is CASSEWVTSAYSYEQYF.